The present TCR beta chain was sequenced within a study of CD8 T cells in ankylosing spondylitis. Via MiXCR, TCRdb re-called the 5' RACE reads, giving one row per CDR3 protein. Among a few hundred thousand distinct CDR3 sequences listed, around 7.9% were seen once. Points from the study as a whole: Disease-linked clones reportedly concentrated significantly in matched ankylosing spondylitis synovial fluid. Prior literature has documented some motif variants in synovial fluid and blood from reactive arthritis. Apparently characteristic of ankylosing spondylitis blood was a TCR beta motif (about 8 highly homologous variants).

The ends were cut back, 5 bases at V and 5 bases at J, with 15 bases in the middle. Germline V CDR1 and CDR2: SGHAT, FQNNGV. The CDR3 extends over 15 amino acids. In this sample, this clonotype turned up many times. Its antigen is not identified. The chain uses TRBV11-2 and TRBJ1-4; D may be TRBD1 (5 bases). The sample comprised blood, either unsorted or a sorted T cell fraction (not recorded which). This receptor was identified in a male donor with ankylosing spondylitis. CDR3 residues: CASSPRAGRNEKLFF. In nucleotides, the CDR3 is TGTGCCAGCAGCCCACGGGCAGGGAGAAATGAAAAACTGTTTTTT.